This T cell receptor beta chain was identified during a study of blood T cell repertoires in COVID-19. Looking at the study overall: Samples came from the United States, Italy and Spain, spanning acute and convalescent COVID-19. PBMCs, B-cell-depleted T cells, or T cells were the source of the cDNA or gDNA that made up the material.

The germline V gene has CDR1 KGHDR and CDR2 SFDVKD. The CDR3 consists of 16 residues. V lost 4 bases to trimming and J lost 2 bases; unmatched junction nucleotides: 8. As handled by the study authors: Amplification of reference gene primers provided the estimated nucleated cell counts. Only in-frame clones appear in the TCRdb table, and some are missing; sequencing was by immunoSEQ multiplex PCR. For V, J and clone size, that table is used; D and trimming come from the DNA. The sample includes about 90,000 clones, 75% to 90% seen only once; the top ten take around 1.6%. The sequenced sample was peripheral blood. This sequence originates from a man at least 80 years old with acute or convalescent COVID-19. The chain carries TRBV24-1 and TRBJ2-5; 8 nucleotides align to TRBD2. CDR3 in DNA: TGTGCCACCAGTGACCCTCGGGCTAGCGGGCAAGAGACCCAGTACTTC. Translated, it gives CATSDPRASGQETQYF.